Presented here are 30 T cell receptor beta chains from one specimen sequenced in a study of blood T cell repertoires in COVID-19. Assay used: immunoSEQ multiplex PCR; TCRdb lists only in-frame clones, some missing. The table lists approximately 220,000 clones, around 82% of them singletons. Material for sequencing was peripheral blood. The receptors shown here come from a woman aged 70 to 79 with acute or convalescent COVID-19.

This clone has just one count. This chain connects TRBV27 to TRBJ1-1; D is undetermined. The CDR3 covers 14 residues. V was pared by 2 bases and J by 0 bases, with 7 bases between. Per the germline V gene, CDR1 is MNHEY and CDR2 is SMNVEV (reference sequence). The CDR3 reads CASSLEGVNTEAFF. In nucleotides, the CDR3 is TGTGCCAGCAGTTTAGAAGGAGTGAACACTGAAGCTTTCTTT.

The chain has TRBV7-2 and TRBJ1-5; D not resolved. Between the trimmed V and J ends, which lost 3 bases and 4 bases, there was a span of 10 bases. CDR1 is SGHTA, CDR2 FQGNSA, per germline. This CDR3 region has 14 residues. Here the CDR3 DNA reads TGTGCCAGCAGCTTCCAACGGGGAAATCAGCCCCAGCATTTT. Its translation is CASSFQRGNQPQHF.

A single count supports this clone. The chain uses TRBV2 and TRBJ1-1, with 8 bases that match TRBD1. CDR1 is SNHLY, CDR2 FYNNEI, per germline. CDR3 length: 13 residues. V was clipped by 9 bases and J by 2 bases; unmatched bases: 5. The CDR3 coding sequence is TGTGCCAGAACTGACAGGGGCAACACTGAAGCTTTCTTT. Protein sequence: CARTDRGNTEAFF.

The CDR3 DNA reads TGTGCCAGCAGCTCCTCGACTGGGTTCTCTGGAAACACCATATATTTT. This codes for CASSSSTGFSGNTIYF. The V call is TRBV7-2, the J call TRBJ1-3; D remains unclear. Germline lookup yields CDR1 SGHTA and CDR2 FQGNSA. V lost 4 bases to trimming and J lost 0 bases, with 13 bases between them. The CDR3 sequence is 16 residues long. The whole variable domain, filled in from reference TRBV7-2 and TRBJ1-3, reads GAGVSQSPSNKVTEKGKDVELRCDPISGHTALYWYRQSLGQGLEFLIYFQGNSAPDKSGLPSDRFSAERTGGSVSTLTIQRTQQEDSAVYLCASSSSTGFSGNTIYFGEGSWLTVV.

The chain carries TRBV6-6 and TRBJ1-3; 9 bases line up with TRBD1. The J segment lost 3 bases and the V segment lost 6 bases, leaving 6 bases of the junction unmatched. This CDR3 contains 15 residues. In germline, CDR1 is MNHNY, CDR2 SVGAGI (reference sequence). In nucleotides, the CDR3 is TGTGCCAGCAGCCCGGACAGGGGACGTGGAAACACCATATATTTT. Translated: CASSPDRGRGNTIYF.

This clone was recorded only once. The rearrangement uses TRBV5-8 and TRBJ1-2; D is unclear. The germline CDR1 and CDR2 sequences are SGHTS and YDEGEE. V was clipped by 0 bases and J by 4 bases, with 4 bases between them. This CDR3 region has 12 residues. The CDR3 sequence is CASSLASYGYTF. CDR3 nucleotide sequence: TGTGCCAGCAGCTTGGCCTCCTATGGCTACACCTTC.

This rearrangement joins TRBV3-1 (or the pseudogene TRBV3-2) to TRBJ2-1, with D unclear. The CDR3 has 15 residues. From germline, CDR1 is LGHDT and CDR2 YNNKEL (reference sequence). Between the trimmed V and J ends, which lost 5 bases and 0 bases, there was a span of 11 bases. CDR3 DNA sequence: TGTGCCAGCAGCTCTTCGCCGGGCTCCTACAATGAGCAGTTCTTC. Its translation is CASSSSPGSYNEQFF.

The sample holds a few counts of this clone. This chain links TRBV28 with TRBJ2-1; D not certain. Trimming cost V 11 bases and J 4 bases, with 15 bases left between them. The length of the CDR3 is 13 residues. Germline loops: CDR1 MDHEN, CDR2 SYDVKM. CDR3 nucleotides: TGTGCCCCAAAAGATACTTCTTACAATGAGCAGTTCTTC. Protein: CAPKDTSYNEQFF.

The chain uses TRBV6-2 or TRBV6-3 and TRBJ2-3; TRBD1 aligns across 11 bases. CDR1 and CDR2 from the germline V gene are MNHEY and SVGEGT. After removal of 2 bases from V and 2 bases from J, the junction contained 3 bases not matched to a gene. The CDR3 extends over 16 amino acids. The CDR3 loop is CASSYRGQGATDTQYF. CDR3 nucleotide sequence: TGTGCCAGCAGTTACAGAGGACAGGGGGCCACAGATACGCAGTATTTT.

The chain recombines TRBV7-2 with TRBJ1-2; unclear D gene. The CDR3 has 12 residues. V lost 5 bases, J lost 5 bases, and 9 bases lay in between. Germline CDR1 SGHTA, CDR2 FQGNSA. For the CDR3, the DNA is TGTGCCAGCAGCACATGGGAGTATGGCTACACCTTC. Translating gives CASSTWEYGYTF.

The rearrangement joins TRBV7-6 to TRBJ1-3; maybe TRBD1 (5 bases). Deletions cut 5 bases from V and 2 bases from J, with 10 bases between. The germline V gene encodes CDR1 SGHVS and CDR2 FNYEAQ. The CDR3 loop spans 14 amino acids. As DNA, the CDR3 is TGTGCCAGCAGCCTAGGGGAGGCTGGAAACACCATATATTTT. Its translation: CASSLGEAGNTIYF.

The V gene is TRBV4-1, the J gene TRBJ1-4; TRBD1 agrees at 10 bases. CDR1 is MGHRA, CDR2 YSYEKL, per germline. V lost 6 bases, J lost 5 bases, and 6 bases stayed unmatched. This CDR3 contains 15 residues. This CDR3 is CASSLPGQGNEKLFF. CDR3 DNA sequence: TGCGCCAGCAGTCTTCCGGGACAGGGGAATGAAAAACTGTTTTTT.

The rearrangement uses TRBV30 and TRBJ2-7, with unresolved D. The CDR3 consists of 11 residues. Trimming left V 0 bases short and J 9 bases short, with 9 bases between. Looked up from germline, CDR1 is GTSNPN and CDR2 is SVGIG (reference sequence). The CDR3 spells CAWSVGRSQYF. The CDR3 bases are TGTGCCTGGAGTGTAGGCAGGTCGCAGTACTTC.

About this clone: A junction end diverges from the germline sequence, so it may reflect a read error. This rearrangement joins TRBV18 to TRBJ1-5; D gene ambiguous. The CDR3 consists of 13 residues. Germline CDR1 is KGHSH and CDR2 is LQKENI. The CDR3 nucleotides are TGTGCCACCTCAGCGTATAGCAATCAGCCCCAGCATTTT. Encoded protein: CATSAYSNQPQHF.

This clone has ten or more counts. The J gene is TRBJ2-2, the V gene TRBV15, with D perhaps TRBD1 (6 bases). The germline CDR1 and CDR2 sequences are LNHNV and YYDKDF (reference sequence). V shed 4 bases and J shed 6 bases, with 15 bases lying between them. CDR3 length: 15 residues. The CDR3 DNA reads TGTGCCACCAGCACCAGGACAGATTGGGCCGGGGAGCTGTTTTTT. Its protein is CATSTRTDWAGELFF. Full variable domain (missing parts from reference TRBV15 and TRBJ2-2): DAMVIQNPRYQVTQFGKPVTLSCSQTLNHNVMYWYQQKSSQAPKLLFHYYDKDFNNEADTPDNFQSRRPNTSFCFLDIRSPGLGDTAMYLCATSTRTDWAGELFFGEGSRLTVL.

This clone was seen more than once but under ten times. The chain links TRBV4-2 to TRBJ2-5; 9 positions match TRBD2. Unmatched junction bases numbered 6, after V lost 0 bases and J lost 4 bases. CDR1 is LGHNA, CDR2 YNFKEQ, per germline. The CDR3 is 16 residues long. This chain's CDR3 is CASSQEMLAGLETQYF. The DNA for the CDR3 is TGTGCCAGCAGCCAAGAGATGCTAGCGGGGTTAGAGACCCAGTACTTC.

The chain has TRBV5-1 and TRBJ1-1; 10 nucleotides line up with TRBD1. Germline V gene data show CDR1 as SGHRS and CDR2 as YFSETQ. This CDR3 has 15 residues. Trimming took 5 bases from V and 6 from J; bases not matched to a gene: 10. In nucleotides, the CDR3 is TGCGCCAGCAGTCAGATCGGGACAGGGGTGTCTGAAGCTTTCTTT. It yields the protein CASSQIGTGVSEAFF.

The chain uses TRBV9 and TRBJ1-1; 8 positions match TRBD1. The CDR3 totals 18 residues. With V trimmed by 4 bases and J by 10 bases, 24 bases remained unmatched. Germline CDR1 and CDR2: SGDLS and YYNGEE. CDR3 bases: TGTGCCAGCAGCAGGAATGGCGGACAGGGTGTGGGGGGTTCTGTAGCTTTCTTT. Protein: CASSRNGGQGVGGSVAFF.

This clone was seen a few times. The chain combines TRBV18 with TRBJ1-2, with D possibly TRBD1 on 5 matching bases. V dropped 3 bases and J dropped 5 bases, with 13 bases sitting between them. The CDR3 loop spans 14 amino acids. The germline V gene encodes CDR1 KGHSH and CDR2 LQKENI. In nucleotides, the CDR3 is TGTGCCAGCTCACCGCCAGGGTTTTATTATGGCTACACCTTC. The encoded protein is CASSPPGFYYGYTF.

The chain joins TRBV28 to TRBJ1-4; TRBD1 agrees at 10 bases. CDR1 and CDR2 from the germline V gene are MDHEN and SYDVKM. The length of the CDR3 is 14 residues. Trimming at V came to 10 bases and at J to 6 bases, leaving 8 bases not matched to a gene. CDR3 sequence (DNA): TGTGCCACGCGATCGGGACAGGGGTATGAAAAACTGTTTTTT. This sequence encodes CATRSGQGYEKLFF.

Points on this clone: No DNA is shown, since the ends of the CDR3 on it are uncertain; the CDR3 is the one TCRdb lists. CDR3 residues: CASSIGKFTRDRGSPSLETPYIF. The V gene is TRBV19, the J gene TRBJ1-3; the table's D call, TRBD1, has no DNA check behind it. Inclusive of both ends, the CDR3 amounts to 23 amino acids. CDR1 LNHDA and CDR2 SQIVND come from the germline V gene (reference sequence).

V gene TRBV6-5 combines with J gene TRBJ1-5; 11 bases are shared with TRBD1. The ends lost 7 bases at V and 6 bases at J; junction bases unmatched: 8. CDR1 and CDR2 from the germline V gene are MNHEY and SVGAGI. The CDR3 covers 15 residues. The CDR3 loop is CASTLGQGAGQPQHF. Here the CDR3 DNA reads TGTGCCAGCACCTTAGGACAGGGGGCCGGTCAGCCCCAGCATTTT.

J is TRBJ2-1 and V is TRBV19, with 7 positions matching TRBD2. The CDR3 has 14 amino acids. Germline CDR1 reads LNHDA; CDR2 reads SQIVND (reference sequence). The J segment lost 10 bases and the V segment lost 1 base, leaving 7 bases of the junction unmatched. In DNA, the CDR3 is TGTGCCAGTAGTATAGGGGGGGGGACGCAGGAGCAGTTCTTC. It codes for CASSIGGGTQEQFF.

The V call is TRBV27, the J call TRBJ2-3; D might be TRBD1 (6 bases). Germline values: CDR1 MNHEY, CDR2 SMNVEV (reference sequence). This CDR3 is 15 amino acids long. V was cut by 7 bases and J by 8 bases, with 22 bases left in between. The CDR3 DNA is TGTGCCAGCACCCCCGTGGGGGCCCGGGTCGGTACGCAGTATTTT. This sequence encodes CASTPVGARVGTQYF.

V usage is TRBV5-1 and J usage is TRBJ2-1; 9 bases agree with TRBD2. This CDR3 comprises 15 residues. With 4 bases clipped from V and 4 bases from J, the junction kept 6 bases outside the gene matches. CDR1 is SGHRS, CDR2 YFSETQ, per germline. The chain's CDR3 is CASSQSSGEYNEQFF. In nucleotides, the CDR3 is TGCGCCAGCAGCCAATCTAGCGGGGAATACAATGAGCAGTTCTTC. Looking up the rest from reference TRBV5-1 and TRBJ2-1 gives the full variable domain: KAGVTQTPRYLIKTRGQQVTLSCSPISGHRSVSWYQQTPGQGLQFLFEYFSETQRNKGNFPGRFSGRQFSNSRSEMNVSTLELGDSALYLCASSQSSGEYNEQFFGPGTRLTVL.

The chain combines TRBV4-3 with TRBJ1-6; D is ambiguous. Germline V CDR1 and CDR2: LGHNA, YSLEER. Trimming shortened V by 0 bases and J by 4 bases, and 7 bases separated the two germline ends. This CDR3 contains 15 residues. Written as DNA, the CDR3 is TGCGCCAGCAGCCAAGACTGGGAGTATAATTCACCCCTCCACTTT. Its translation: CASSQDWEYNSPLHF.

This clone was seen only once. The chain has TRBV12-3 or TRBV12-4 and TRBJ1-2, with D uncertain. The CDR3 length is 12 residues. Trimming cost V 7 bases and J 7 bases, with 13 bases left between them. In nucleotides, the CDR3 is TGTGCCAGCACCCTGTGGCCCCTTGGCTACACCTTC. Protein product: CASTLWPLGYTF.

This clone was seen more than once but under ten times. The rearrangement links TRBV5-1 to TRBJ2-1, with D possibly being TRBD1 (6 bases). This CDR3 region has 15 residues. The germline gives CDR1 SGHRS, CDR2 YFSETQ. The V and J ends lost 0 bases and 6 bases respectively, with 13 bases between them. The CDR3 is CASSLDETGGNEQFF. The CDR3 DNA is TGCGCCAGCAGCTTGGACGAGACAGGAGGCAATGAGCAGTTCTTC. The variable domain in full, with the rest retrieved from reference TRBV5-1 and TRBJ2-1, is KAGVTQTPRYLIKTRGQQVTLSCSPISGHRSVSWYQQTPGQGLQFLFEYFSETQRNKGNFPGRFSGRQFSNSRSEMNVSTLELGDSALYLCASSLDETGGNEQFFGPGTRLTVL.

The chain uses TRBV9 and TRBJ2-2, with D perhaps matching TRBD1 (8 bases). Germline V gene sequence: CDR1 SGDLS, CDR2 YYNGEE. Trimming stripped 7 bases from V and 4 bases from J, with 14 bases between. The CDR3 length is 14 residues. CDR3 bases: TGTGCCAGCTCTACAGGGGGGGTCACCGGGGAGCTGTTTTTT. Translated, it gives CASSTGGVTGELFF. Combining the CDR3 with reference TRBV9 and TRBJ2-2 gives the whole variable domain DSGVTQTPKHLITATGQRVTLRCSPRSGDLSVYWYQQSLDQGLQFLIQYYNGEERAKGNILERFSAQQFPDLHSELNLSSLELGDSALYFCASSTGGVTGELFFGEGSRLTVL.

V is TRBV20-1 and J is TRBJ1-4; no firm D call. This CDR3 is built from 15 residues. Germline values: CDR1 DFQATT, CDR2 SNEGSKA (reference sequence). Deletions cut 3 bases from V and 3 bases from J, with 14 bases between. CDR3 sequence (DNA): TGCAGTGCTAGTCGGGGAGGAGGGTCTAATGAAAAACTGTTTTTT. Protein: CSASRGGGSNEKLFF.